The T cell receptor (beta chain) under discussion was sequenced for a study of regulatory T cells in long-lasting Graves disease. General study results and limits: Persistent Graves' cases showed lower TCR diversity than newly diagnosed cases.

Time point described: newly diagnosed GD, antithyroid drugs for less than 3 months. Generation of the TCR library employed RNA extracted from PBMCs. Germline-derived CDR1 and CDR2 are KGHDR and SFDVKD. The CDR3 is 13 amino acids. Trimming took 7 bases from V and 6 from J; bases not matched to a gene: 1. Worth noting for this clonotype: Its antigen is unidentified.

Building the TCR beta libraries relied on iRepertoire HTBI primers, and CDR3 regions underwent Arm-PCR. Via MiXCR, TCRdb re-called the multiplex PCR reads, giving one row per CDR3 protein. The table lists roughly 410,000 distinct CDR3 sequences, over 12% of them singletons. Separately, the same data were catalogued under a study of T cells in Graves' hyperthyroidism and ophthalmopathy.

The specimen comprised peripheral blood mononuclear cells (PBMCs), sampled at new diagnosis, from a patient treated with antithyroid drugs. The chain recombines TRBV24-1 with TRBJ2-1; 11 positions agree with TRBD2. The clonotype was recovered from a woman aged 40 to 50 with Graves disease. The CDR3 DNA sequence: TGTGCCACCAGAACTAGCGGGAGCAATGAGCAGTTCTTC. It specifies CATRTSGSNEQFF.